This is a list of T cell receptor beta chains from one sample in a study of CD8 T cells in ankylosing spondylitis. TCRdb itself ran the 5' RACE reads through MiXCR, one entry per CDR3 protein. The table records some 150,000 distinct CDR3 sequences, 9.5% to 12% of them present only once. Sequenced material: blood, either unsorted or a sorted T cell fraction (not recorded which). The receptors derive from a female donor with ankylosing spondylitis or in good health (not recorded which). CDR3s include the opening cysteine and the closing phenylalanine or tryptophan. Fields, in order: clone size, D gene, J gene, CDR3 length, V gene, CDR3 DNA, CDR3 protein. A D gene is named only where the DNA matches it firmly. The size entry is marked missing in some rows and otherwise reads once, few, many or a size class.

clone size: .
D gene: .
J gene: TRBJ1-4
CDR3 length: 13
V gene: TRBV5-4
CDR3 DNA: TGTGCCAGCAGCTTGGACCTTAATGAAAAACTGTTTTTT
CDR3 protein: CASSLDLNEKLFF

clone size: many
D gene: TRBD2
J gene: TRBJ2-5
CDR3 length: 19
V gene: TRBV15
CDR3 DNA: TGTGCCACCAGCAGAGGTGGGAAGGCTAGCGGGGGGGCATATGAGACCCAGTACTTC
CDR3 protein: CATSRGGKASGGAYETQYF

clone size: many
D gene: TRBD2
J gene: TRBJ2-1
CDR3 length: 18
V gene: TRBV4-1
CDR3 DNA: TGCGCCAGCAGCCAAGCCCCTCTAGCGGGAGGGGGTTACAATGAGCAGTTCTTC
CDR3 protein: CASSQAPLAGGGYNEQFF

clone size: once
D gene: TRBD2
J gene: TRBJ2-1
CDR3 length: 17
V gene: TRBV20-1
CDR3 DNA: TGCAGTGCTAGCCGTAGGCCTAGCGGAAAAATCTACAATGAGCAGTTCTTC
CDR3 protein: CSASRRPSGKIYNEQFF

clone size: .
D gene: TRBD1
J gene: TRBJ1-1
CDR3 length: 14
V gene: TRBV29-1
CDR3 DNA: TGCAGTGTTCCCGACAGGGGGATTGTGACTGAAGCTTTCTTT
CDR3 protein: CSVPDRGIVTEAFF

clone size: .
D gene: .
J gene: TRBJ2-7
CDR3 length: 14
V gene: TRBV6-2/TRBV6-3
CDR3 DNA: TGTGCCAGCAGTCCGGACAGCCTTACCTACGAGCAGTACTTC
CDR3 protein: CASSPDSLTYEQYF

clone size: many
D gene: TRBD1
J gene: TRBJ1-5
CDR3 length: 14
V gene: TRBV20-1
CDR3 DNA: TGCAGTGCTCCGGGACAGGGGTTTAATCAGCCCCAGCATTTT
CDR3 protein: CSAPGQGFNQPQHF

clone size: many
D gene: TRBD2
J gene: TRBJ2-5
CDR3 length: 13
V gene: TRBV4-1
CDR3 DNA: TGCGCCAGCAGCCTGACTAGCGTGGAGACCCAGTACTTC
CDR3 protein: CASSLTSVETQYF

clone size: many
D gene: .
J gene: TRBJ1-2
CDR3 length: 13
V gene: TRBV5-1
CDR3 DNA: TGCGCCAGCAGCCCCAACAGAAACTATGGCTACACCTTC
CDR3 protein: CASSPNRNYGYTF

clone size: .
D gene: .
J gene: TRBJ2-4
CDR3 length: 14
V gene: TRBV7-6
CDR3 DNA: TGTGCCAGCAGTGCCCGGGGGGCCAAAAACATTCAGTACTTC
CDR3 protein: CASSARGAKNIQYF

clone size: many
D gene: .
J gene: TRBJ2-5
CDR3 length: 17
V gene: TRBV7-6
CDR3 DNA: TGTGCCAGCAGCTTAAGGCCCCGGACGCAGGGCGGGGAGACCCAGTACTTC
CDR3 protein: CASSLRPRTQGGETQYF

clone size: many
D gene: TRBD1
J gene: TRBJ1-2
CDR3 length: 14
V gene: TRBV12-3/TRBV12-4
CDR3 DNA: TGTGCCAGCAGGCCACAGGGGGGGGGCTATGGCTACACCTTC
CDR3 protein: CASRPQGGGYGYTF

clone size: .
D gene: TRBD2
J gene: TRBJ2-5
CDR3 length: 16
V gene: TRBV7-9
CDR3 DNA: TGTGCCAGCAGCTTAGCGCGGGGGGCGCAGCAAGAGACCCAGTACTTC
CDR3 protein: CASSLARGAQQETQYF

clone size: many
D gene: .
J gene: TRBJ2-3
CDR3 length: 15
V gene: TRBV2
CDR3 DNA: TGTGCCAGTTCGCCCTCGGGACACCTCACAGATACGCAGTATTTT
CDR3 protein: CASSPSGHLTDTQYF

clone size: many
D gene: TRBD2
J gene: TRBJ2-1
CDR3 length: 18
V gene: TRBV3-1
CDR3 DNA: TGTGCCAGCAGCCTTCGGACTAGCGGGGTGAGCTCCTACAATGAGCAGTTCTTC
CDR3 protein: CASSLRTSGVSSYNEQFF

clone size: .
D gene: .
J gene: TRBJ2-2
CDR3 length: 12
V gene: TRBV11-3
CDR3 DNA: TGTGCCAGCAGCGCCGGCCCCCGGGAGCTGTTTTTT
CDR3 protein: CASSAGPRELFF

clone size: few
D gene: TRBD2
J gene: TRBJ2-1
CDR3 length: 22
V gene: TRBV7-2
CDR3 DNA: TGTGCCAGCAGCAATTCCATGGGACTAGCGGGAGAGGTGTCGGAGGATTACAATGAGCAGTTCTTC
CDR3 protein: CASSNSMGLAGEVSEDYNEQFF

clone size: .
D gene: TRBD2
J gene: TRBJ2-1
CDR3 length: 19
V gene: TRBV29-1
CDR3 DNA: TGCAGCGTTGAAGATCCCGTGGGGGCATCGGGACTAGCGTCAAATGAGCAGTTCTTC
CDR3 protein: CSVEDPVGASGLASNEQFF

clone size: many
D gene: .
J gene: TRBJ2-1
CDR3 length: 14
V gene: TRBV20-1
CDR3 DNA: TGCAGTGCTAGCGGGACCGCCTCCTACAATGAGCAGTTCTTC
CDR3 protein: CSASGTASYNEQFF

clone size: few
D gene: .
J gene: TRBJ2-4
CDR3 length: 15
V gene: TRBV29-1
CDR3 DNA: TGCAGCGTTGGGTCCCGAGGGGGAGCCAAAAACATTCAGTACTTC
CDR3 protein: CSVGSRGGAKNIQYF

clone size: many
D gene: .
J gene: TRBJ1-6
CDR3 length: 16
V gene: TRBV5-5
CDR3 DNA: TGTGCCAGCAGCCTCCGGCCGAGCTCCTATAATTCACCCCTCCACTTT
CDR3 protein: CASSLRPSSYNSPLHF

clone size: .
D gene: .
J gene: TRBJ2-3
CDR3 length: 14
V gene: TRBV10-3
CDR3 DNA: TGTGCCAACAGTGATGCAGGGACGCGAGATACGCAGTATTTT
CDR3 protein: CANSDAGTRDTQYF

clone size: many
D gene: .
J gene: TRBJ1-5
CDR3 length: 15
V gene: TRBV2
CDR3 DNA: TGTGCCAGCAGGGGGGGGGGCGCGAAGGATCAGCCCCAGCATTTT
CDR3 protein: CASRGGGAKDQPQHF

clone size: many
D gene: .
J gene: TRBJ2-1
CDR3 length: 15
V gene: TRBV29-1
CDR3 DNA: TGCAGCGTTGAGGGGGACCGAAACTCCTACAATGAGCAGTTCTTC
CDR3 protein: CSVEGDRNSYNEQFF

clone size: many
D gene: .
J gene: TRBJ2-7
CDR3 length: 15
V gene: TRBV7-9
CDR3 DNA: TGTGCCAGCAGCCCCGGAAGGCTCTTCACCTACGAGCAGTACTTC
CDR3 protein: CASSPGRLFTYEQYF

clone size: many
D gene: .
J gene: TRBJ2-1
CDR3 length: 15
V gene: TRBV19
CDR3 DNA: TGTGCCAGTAGTAACCAACTCGGGCAAGACAATGAGCAGTTCTTC
CDR3 protein: CASSNQLGQDNEQFF

clone size: many
D gene: .
J gene: TRBJ2-2
CDR3 length: 16
V gene: TRBV7-8
CDR3 DNA: TGTGCCAGCAGGCTAGCCCCCCGTTCGAACACCGGGGAGCTGTTTTTT
CDR3 protein: CASRLAPRSNTGELFF

clone size: .
D gene: TRBD2
J gene: TRBJ2-1
CDR3 length: 15
V gene: TRBV20-1
CDR3 DNA: TGCAGTGCTAGAGAACGACTAGCGGGAGGTGGTGAGCAGTTCTTC
CDR3 protein: CSARERLAGGGEQFF

clone size: many
D gene: .
J gene: TRBJ1-2
CDR3 length: 11
V gene: TRBV20-1
CDR3 DNA: TGCAGTGCCAGTCAGCCCTATGGCTACACCTTC
CDR3 protein: CSASQPYGYTF

clone size: few
D gene: .
J gene: TRBJ2-7
CDR3 length: 13
V gene: TRBV30
CDR3 DNA: TGTGCCTGGAGTGAAGGAGTCTCCTACGAGCAGTACTTC
CDR3 protein: CAWSEGVSYEQYF

clone size: many
D gene: .
J gene: TRBJ2-7
CDR3 length: 14
V gene: TRBV30
CDR3 DNA: TGTGCCTGGAGTGTTGACGGTATCTCCTACGAGCAGTACTTC
CDR3 protein: CAWSVDGISYEQYF

clone size: medium-sized
D gene: TRBD2
J gene: TRBJ2-1
CDR3 length: 18
V gene: TRBV9
CDR3 DNA: TGTGCCAGCAGCGCTCTCCTTAGCGGGGGCCGATCCTACAATGAGCAGTTCTTC
CDR3 protein: CASSALLSGGRSYNEQFF

clone size: many
D gene: .
J gene: TRBJ2-5
CDR3 length: 15
V gene: TRBV7-2
CDR3 DNA: TGTGCCAGCAGCTTAGGAGCGGACCCCCAATTGACCCAGTACTTC
CDR3 protein: CASSLGADPQLTQYF

clone size: many
D gene: TRBD1
J gene: TRBJ2-3
CDR3 length: 15
V gene: TRBV5-1
CDR3 DNA: TGCGCCAGCAGCCAAGGACAGGCAGCCACAGATACGCAGTATTTT
CDR3 protein: CASSQGQAATDTQYF

clone size: once
D gene: .
J gene: TRBJ1-2
CDR3 length: 16
V gene: TRBV10-3
CDR3 DNA: TGTGCCATCAGTGAGTCGATACAGAGATCTACTATGGGTTACACCTTC
CDR3 protein: CAISESIQRSTMGYTF

clone size: .
D gene: TRBD2
J gene: TRBJ2-1
CDR3 length: 13
V gene: TRBV30
CDR3 DNA: TGTGCCTGGACTAGCGGCTGGGGGAATGAGCAGTTCTTC
CDR3 protein: CAWTSGWGNEQFF

clone size: many
D gene: .
J gene: TRBJ1-1
CDR3 length: 13
V gene: TRBV7-8
CDR3 DNA: TGTGCCAGCAGCTTCCCCGAGAACACTGAAGCTTTCTTT
CDR3 protein: CASSFPENTEAFF

clone size: many
D gene: .
J gene: TRBJ2-1
CDR3 length: 18
V gene: TRBV7-3
CDR3 DNA: TGTGCCAGCAGTTTGGAACTAGGGGGGGGGTTCTCCTACAATGAGCAGTTCTTC
CDR3 protein: CASSLELGGGFSYNEQFF

clone size: many
D gene: TRBD1
J gene: TRBJ1-6
CDR3 length: 15
V gene: TRBV5-1
CDR3 DNA: TGCGCCAGCAGCTTGGAGGGGGCGCGTAATTCACCCCTCCACTTT
CDR3 protein: CASSLEGARNSPLHF

clone size: many
D gene: TRBD1
J gene: TRBJ1-1
CDR3 length: 14
V gene: TRBV5-1
CDR3 DNA: TGCGCCAGCAGCTACACAGGGGGTAACACTGAAGCTTTCTTT
CDR3 protein: CASSYTGGNTEAFF

clone size: many
D gene: .
J gene: TRBJ1-1
CDR3 length: 14
V gene: TRBV29-1
CDR3 DNA: TGCAGCGTTGAAATCGGGCGTATGAACACTGAAGCTTTCTTT
CDR3 protein: CSVEIGRMNTEAFF

clone size: many
D gene: TRBD2
J gene: TRBJ2-7
CDR3 length: 13
V gene: TRBV20-1
CDR3 DNA: TGCAGTGCTAGAGGACTAGCGGGAGACGAGCAGTACTTC
CDR3 protein: CSARGLAGDEQYF

clone size: many
D gene: TRBD1
J gene: TRBJ1-6
CDR3 length: 15
V gene: TRBV12-3/TRBV12-4
CDR3 DNA: TGTGCCAGCAGCCTGCGGGGACAGGGGAATTCACCCCTCCACTTT
CDR3 protein: CASSLRGQGNSPLHF

clone size: many
D gene: TRBD2
J gene: TRBJ2-5
CDR3 length: 14
V gene: TRBV4-1
CDR3 DNA: TGCGCCAGCAGCCAAGTGGGGACTAGCGGATCACAGTACTTC
CDR3 protein: CASSQVGTSGSQYF

clone size: many
D gene: .
J gene: TRBJ2-7
CDR3 length: 17
V gene: TRBV5-5
CDR3 DNA: TGTGCCAGCAGTCTTTCCGCCGGGATCTTCACCTCCTACGAGCAGTACTTC
CDR3 protein: CASSLSAGIFTSYEQYF

clone size: few
D gene: .
J gene: TRBJ2-1
CDR3 length: 11
V gene: TRBV30
CDR3 DNA: TGTGCCTGGGGGGGGAGGAATGAGCAGTTCTTC
CDR3 protein: CAWGGRNEQFF

clone size: many
D gene: TRBD1
J gene: TRBJ1-3
CDR3 length: 17
V gene: TRBV11-2
CDR3 DNA: TGTGCCAGCAGCCGAAGCCAATACAGGGGCTCTGGAAACACCATATATTTT
CDR3 protein: CASSRSQYRGSGNTIYF

clone size: many
D gene: .
J gene: TRBJ2-7
CDR3 length: 12
V gene: TRBV6-1
CDR3 DNA: TGTGCCAGCAGTGTCAGGGGCTACGAGCAGTACTTC
CDR3 protein: CASSVRGYEQYF

clone size: many
D gene: .
J gene: TRBJ1-4
CDR3 length: 18
V gene: TRBV4-1
CDR3 DNA: TGCGCCAGCAGCCAAGGCTGGCAGGCGATGGTGTTTAATGAAAAACTGTTTTTT
CDR3 protein: CASSQGWQAMVFNEKLFF

clone size: many
D gene: .
J gene: TRBJ1-5
CDR3 length: 15
V gene: TRBV19
CDR3 DNA: TGTGCCAGTAGTCCCTCCCAGGGGATCAATCAGCCCCAGCATTTT
CDR3 protein: CASSPSQGINQPQHF

clone size: many
D gene: TRBD1
J gene: TRBJ2-5
CDR3 length: 14
V gene: TRBV19
CDR3 DNA: TGTGCCAGTAGTGTATGGACAGGGGAAGAGACCCAGTACTTC
CDR3 protein: CASSVWTGEETQYF

clone size: many
D gene: .
J gene: TRBJ2-1
CDR3 length: 15
V gene: TRBV9
CDR3 DNA: TGTGCCAGCAGTCAAATACCCGGGGTCTTCGGGGAGCAGTTCTTC
CDR3 protein: CASSQIPGVFGEQFF

clone size: many
D gene: TRBD2
J gene: TRBJ2-5
CDR3 length: 17
V gene: TRBV3-1
CDR3 DNA: TGTGCCAGCAGCCAAGAACGAGCGGGGGGTCGCCAAGAGACCCAGTACTTC
CDR3 protein: CASSQERAGGRQETQYF

clone size: many
D gene: .
J gene: TRBJ1-1
CDR3 length: 13
V gene: TRBV5-6
CDR3 DNA: TGTGCCAGCAGCCTGGGCGGGCGGGCTGAAGCTTTCTTT
CDR3 protein: CASSLGGRAEAFF

clone size: many
D gene: .
J gene: TRBJ2-1
CDR3 length: 13
V gene: TRBV7-9
CDR3 DNA: TGTGCCAGCAGGCCGTCCCTACGCAATGAGCAGTTCTTC
CDR3 protein: CASRPSLRNEQFF

clone size: few
D gene: .
J gene: TRBJ2-1
CDR3 length: 17
V gene: TRBV10-3
CDR3 DNA: TGTGCCATCAGTGAGTCGGTGTCCAACGACTTATACAATGAGCAGTTCTTC
CDR3 protein: CAISESVSNDLYNEQFF

clone size: many
D gene: TRBD2
J gene: TRBJ2-5
CDR3 length: 15
V gene: TRBV4-1
CDR3 DNA: TGCGCCAGCAGCCAGTCCGGGACTAGCGGGTCGGAGCAGTACTTC
CDR3 protein: CASSQSGTSGSEQYF

clone size: many
D gene: .
J gene: TRBJ1-1
CDR3 length: 15
V gene: TRBV28
CDR3 DNA: TGTGCCAGCAGCCCAATTTCAATCGGGAACACTGAAGCTTTCTTT
CDR3 protein: CASSPISIGNTEAFF